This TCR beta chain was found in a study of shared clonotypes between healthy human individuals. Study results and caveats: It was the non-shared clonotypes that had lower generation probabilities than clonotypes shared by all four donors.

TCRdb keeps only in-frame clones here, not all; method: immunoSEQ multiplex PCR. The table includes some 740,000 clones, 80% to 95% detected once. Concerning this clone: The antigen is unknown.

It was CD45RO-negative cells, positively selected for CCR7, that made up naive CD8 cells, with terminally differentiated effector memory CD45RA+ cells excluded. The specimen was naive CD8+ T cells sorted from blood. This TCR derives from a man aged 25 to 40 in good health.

In DNA form, the CDR3 reads TGTGCCAGCAGTTACCAGGGGGACACTGAAGCTTTCTTT. It is translated as CASSYQGDTEAFF. V usage is TRBV25-1 and J usage is TRBJ1-1; 7 nucleotides align to TRBD1. In germline, CDR1 is MGHDK, CDR2 SYGVNS. With 5 bases clipped from V and 3 bases from J, the junction kept 3 bases outside the gene matches. The CDR3 extends over 13 amino acids.